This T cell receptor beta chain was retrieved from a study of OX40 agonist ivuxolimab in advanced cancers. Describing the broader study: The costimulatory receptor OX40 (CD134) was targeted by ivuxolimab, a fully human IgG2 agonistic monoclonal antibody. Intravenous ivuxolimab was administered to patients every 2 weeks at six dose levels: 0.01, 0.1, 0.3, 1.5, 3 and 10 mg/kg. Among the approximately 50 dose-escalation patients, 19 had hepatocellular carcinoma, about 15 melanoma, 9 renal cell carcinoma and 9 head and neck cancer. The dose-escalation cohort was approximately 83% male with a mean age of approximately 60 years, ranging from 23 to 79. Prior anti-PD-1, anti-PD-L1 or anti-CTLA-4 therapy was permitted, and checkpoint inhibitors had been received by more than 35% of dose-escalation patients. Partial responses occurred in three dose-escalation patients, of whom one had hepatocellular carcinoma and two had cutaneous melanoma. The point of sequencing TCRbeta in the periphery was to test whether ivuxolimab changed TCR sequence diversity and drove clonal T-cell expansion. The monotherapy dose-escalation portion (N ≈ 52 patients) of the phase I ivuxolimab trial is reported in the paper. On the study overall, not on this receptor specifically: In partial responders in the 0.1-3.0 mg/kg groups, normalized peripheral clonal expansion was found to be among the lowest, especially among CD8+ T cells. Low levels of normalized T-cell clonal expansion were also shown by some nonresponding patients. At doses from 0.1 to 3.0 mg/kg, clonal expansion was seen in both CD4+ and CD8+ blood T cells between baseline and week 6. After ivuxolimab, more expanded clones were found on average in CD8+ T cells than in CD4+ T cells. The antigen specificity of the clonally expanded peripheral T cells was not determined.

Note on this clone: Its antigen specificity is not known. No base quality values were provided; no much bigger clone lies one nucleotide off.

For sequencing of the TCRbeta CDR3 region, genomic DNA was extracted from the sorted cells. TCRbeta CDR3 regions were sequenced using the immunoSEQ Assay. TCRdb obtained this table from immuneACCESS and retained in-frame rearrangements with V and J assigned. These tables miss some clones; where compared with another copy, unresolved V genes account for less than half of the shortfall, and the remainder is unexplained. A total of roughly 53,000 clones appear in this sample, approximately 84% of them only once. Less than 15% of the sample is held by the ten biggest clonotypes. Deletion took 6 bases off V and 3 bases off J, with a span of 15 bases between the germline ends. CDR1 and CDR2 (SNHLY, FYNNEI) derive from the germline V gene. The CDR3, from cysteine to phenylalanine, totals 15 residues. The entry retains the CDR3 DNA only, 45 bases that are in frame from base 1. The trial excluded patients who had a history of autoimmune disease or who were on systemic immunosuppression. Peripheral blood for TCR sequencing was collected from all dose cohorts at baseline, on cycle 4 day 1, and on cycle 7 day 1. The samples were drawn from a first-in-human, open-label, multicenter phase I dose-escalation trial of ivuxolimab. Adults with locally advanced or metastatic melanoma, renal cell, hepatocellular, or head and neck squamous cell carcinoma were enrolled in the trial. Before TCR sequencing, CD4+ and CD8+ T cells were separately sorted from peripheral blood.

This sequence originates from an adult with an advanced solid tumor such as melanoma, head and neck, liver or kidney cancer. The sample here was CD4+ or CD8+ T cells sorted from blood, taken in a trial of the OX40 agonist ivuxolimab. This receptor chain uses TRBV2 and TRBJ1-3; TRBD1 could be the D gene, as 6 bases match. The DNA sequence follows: TGTGCCAGCAGACAGCTGCCGGGACATGGAAACACCATATATTTT. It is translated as CASRQLPGHGNTIYF.